What follows are 25 T cell receptor beta chains derived from one specimen sequenced in a study of blood T cell repertoires in COVID-19. Libraries were prepared by immunoSEQ multiplex PCR; TCRdb keeps only in-frame clonotypes and omits some of them. The repertoire includes approximately 60,000 clones, around 85% of them detected once, and over 15% sits in the top ten. The sequenced material came from peripheral blood. These receptors were collected from a man aged 60 to 69 with acute or convalescent COVID-19.

The V and J genes are TRBV12-3 or TRBV12-4 and TRBJ2-7; a possible D gene is TRBD2 (7 bases). This CDR3 is 11 amino acids long. Trimming took off 3 bases at V and 12 bases at J, with 12 bases between the two ends. The CDR3 spells CASSFRGATYF. The CDR3 coding sequence is TGTGCCAGCAGTTTTCGGGGGGCAACGTACTTC.

The V and J genes are TRBV12-3 or TRBV12-4 and TRBJ1-1; D not resolved. This CDR3 is built from 13 residues. Trimming removed 3 bases from V and 4 bases from J, with 9 bases in between. The CDR3 protein is CASSFDSGTEAFF. The DNA of the CDR3 is TGTGCCAGCAGTTTTGACTCTGGCACTGAAGCTTTCTTT.

This clone has a handful of counts. The chain employs TRBV9 and TRBJ2-1, with D perhaps TRBD1 (5 bases). The CDR3 sequence is 13 residues long. Germline loops: CDR1 SGDLS, CDR2 YYNGEE. Trimming cost V 3 bases and J 8 bases, with 12 bases left between them. The chain's CDR3 is CASSAPVGDEQFF. In nucleotides, the CDR3 is TGTGCCAGCAGCGCTCCCGTAGGGGATGAGCAGTTCTTC.

The chain has TRBV2 and TRBJ2-1; 10 bases fit TRBD2. The CDR3 length is 15 residues. Germline CDR1 SNHLY, CDR2 FYNNEI. After removal of 8 bases from V and 3 bases from J, the junction contained 7 bases not matched to a gene. The CDR3 DNA sequence: TGTGCCAGCCAGGTTTTAGCGGGAGGCTACAATGAGCAGTTCTTC. Protein: CASQVLAGGYNEQFF.

This chain links TRBV19 with TRBJ1-3; D is perhaps TRBD1 (5 bases). Germline V lookup: CDR1 LNHDA, CDR2 SQIVND (reference sequence). There are 14 residues in the CDR3. V lost 7 bases, J lost 4 bases, and 14 bases lay in between. The CDR3 DNA follows: TGTGCCAGTACCACAGACAGAATGGGAAACACCATATATTTT. This encodes CASTTDRMGNTIYF. Variable domain in full (rest from reference TRBV19 and TRBJ1-3): DGGITQSPKYLFRKEGQNVTLSCEQNLNHDAMYWYRQDPGQGLRLIYYSQIVNDFQKGDIAEGYSVSREKKESFPLTVTSAQKNPTAFYLCASTTDRMGNTIYFGEGSWLTVV.

The chain is built from TRBV11-3 and TRBJ2-3, with TRBD2 as a possible D gene (6 bases). Trimming removed 8 bases at V and 6 bases at J, with 12 bases between. Germline V gives CDR1 SGHNT, CDR2 YENEEA. The CDR3 loop spans 12 amino acids. The CDR3 DNA sequence: TGTGCCAGCGAAGGGGCGGGGGATACGCAGTATTTT. This codes for CASEGAGDTQYF.

The gene calls are TRBV21-1 and TRBJ2-4; the listed D gene, TRBD2, was not tested against the DNA. TRBV21-1 is a pseudogene segment. There are 14 residues in the CDR3. DNA for the CDR3: TGTGCCAGCAGCACGTGGGAGGGGAATTCGATTCAGTACTTC. This codes for CASSTWEGNSIQYF.

This rearrangement joins TRBV11-3 to TRBJ2-3, with unresolved D. The CDR3 has 15 residues. Per the germline V gene, CDR1 is SGHNT and CDR2 is YENEEA. Trimming left V 2 bases short and J 6 bases short, with 15 bases between. The CDR3 DNA follows: TGTGCCAGCAGCTTATACAACCGTCCCAGGGATACGCAGTATTTT. Its translation is CASSLYNRPRDTQYF.

This clone was counted a few times. This chain links TRBV11-2 with TRBJ1-1, with D unresolved. Per germline, CDR1 SGHAT and CDR2 FQNNGV. The germline V and J ends were trimmed by 5 bases and 0 bases, with 13 bases remaining between them. The CDR3 sequence is 15 residues long. DNA for the CDR3: TGTGCCAGCAGCAAAACCCAACAGATGAACACTGAAGCTTTCTTT. It is translated as CASSKTQQMNTEAFF.

The chain combines TRBV30 with TRBJ2-1; TRBD2 is a possible D gene (5 bases). The V end was cut by 4 bases, the J end by 0 bases, with 16 bases between. This CDR3 region has 16 residues. Per germline, CDR1 GTSNPN and CDR2 SVGIG (reference sequence). In DNA form, the CDR3 reads TGTGCCTGGACCCAATCTAGCTACAGCTCCTACAATGAGCAGTTCTTC. This encodes CAWTQSSYSSYNEQFF.

The chain couples TRBV15 to TRBJ2-7, with 9 bases identical to TRBD2. This CDR3 is built from 17 residues. Germline values: CDR1 LNHNV, CDR2 YYDKDF (reference sequence). With V trimmed by 0 bases and J by 1 base, 7 bases remained unmatched. The CDR3 bases are TGTGCCACCAGCAGAGATAGAGTAGCGGGAGTTTCCTACGAGCAGTACTTC. This translates into CATSRDRVAGVSYEQYF.

This chain links TRBV15 with TRBJ1-3; D is uncertain. CDR1 is LNHNV and CDR2 is YYDKDF in the germline V gene (reference sequence). V lost 0 bases, J lost 4 bases, and 10 bases lay in between. The CDR3 is 15 residues long. The CDR3 DNA sequence: TGTGCCACCAGCAGAGATTTCGGGATGGGAAACACCATATATTTT. It translates to CATSRDFGMGNTIYF.

There are many counts of this clone. The chain is built from TRBV28 and TRBJ1-2, with 7 bases matching TRBD1. V was clipped by 5 bases and J by 1 base; unmatched bases: 1. CDR1 and CDR2 from the germline V gene are MDHEN and SYDVKM. The CDR3 totals 13 residues. The DNA of the CDR3 is TGTGCCAGCAGTGGGACAGTTAACTATGGCTACACCTTC. It codes for CASSGTVNYGYTF.

The chain employs TRBV15 and TRBJ1-2; D gene unclear. This CDR3 spans 15 amino acids. CDR1 LNHNV and CDR2 YYDKDF come from the germline V gene (reference sequence). Deletions cut 1 base from V and 5 bases from J, with 14 bases between. The CDR3, as DNA: TGTGCCACCAGCAGAGGGCAGCGACGGTCGTATGGCTACACCTTC. Translation gives CATSRGQRRSYGYTF.

This clone has just one count. The chain combines TRBV6-2 or TRBV6-3 with TRBJ2-7; possible D gene TRBD2, 6 bases. With 2 bases removed from V and 7 bases from J, the gap between germline ends came to 18 bases. This CDR3 has 15 residues. Germline-derived CDR1 and CDR2 are MNHEY and SVGEGT. CDR3: CASSYRDSPAKEQYF. DNA for the CDR3: TGTGCCAGCAGTTACCGGGACTCCCCGGCGAAAGAGCAGTACTTC.

The chain recombines TRBV29-1 with TRBJ2-1; 9 positions agree with TRBD1. CDR1 is SQVTM, CDR2 ANQGSEA, per germline. V lost 5 bases and J lost 7; bases outside the gene matches: 9. This CDR3 has 14 amino acids. CDR3 in amino acids: CSVSNRGLRNEQFF. In DNA form, the CDR3 reads TGCAGCGTTTCAAACAGGGGGCTGAGGAATGAGCAGTTCTTC.

This sequence joins TRBV5-4 and TRBJ2-2, with a possible D match to TRBD1 (6 bases). CDR1 is SGHNT and CDR2 is YYREEE in the germline V gene (reference sequence). V lost 4 bases, J lost 1 base, and 17 bases lay in between. The CDR3 spans 17 residues. The CDR3 reads CASSKSGGGLNTGELFF. The CDR3 coding sequence is TGTGCCAGCAGCAAGAGTGGGGGCGGCCTGAACACCGGGGAGCTGTTTTTT.

The chain combines TRBV7-9 with TRBJ2-1; D is possibly TRBD2 (5 bases). V was cut by 1 base and J by 0 bases, with 10 bases left in between. The CDR3 totals 16 residues. The germline gives CDR1 SEHNR, CDR2 FQNEAQ (reference sequence). This CDR3 reads CASSLVGLSSYNEQFF. The CDR3 nucleotides read TGTGCCAGCAGCTTAGTTGGACTGAGCTCCTACAATGAGCAGTTCTTC. The variable domain in full, completed from reference TRBV7-9 and TRBJ2-1, reads DTGVSQNPRHKITKRGQNVTFRCDPISEHNRLYWYRQTLGQGPEFLTYFQNEAQLEKSRLLSDRFSAERPKGSFSTLEIQRTEQGDSAMYLCASSLVGLSSYNEQFFGPGTRLTVL.

The chain combines TRBV2 with TRBJ1-3; D perhaps matches TRBD1 (6 bases). Germline V gene lookup returns CDR1 SNHLY and CDR2 FYNNEI. Trimming stripped 5 bases from V and 4 bases from J, with 12 bases between. The CDR3 consists of 14 residues. CDR3 region: CASSTGLSGNTIYF. CDR3 in DNA: TGTGCCAGCAGTACAGGGCTTTCGGGAAACACCATATATTTT.

The sample holds one count of this clone. The V call is TRBV24-1, the J call TRBJ2-1; 8 bases fit TRBD2. CDR1 and CDR2 from the germline V gene are KGHDR and SFDVKD. The CDR3 has 16 residues. V lost 4 bases, J lost 1 base, and 5 bases stayed unmatched. CDR3 sequence reads: CATSDQSGSSYNEQFF. For the CDR3, the DNA is TGTGCCACCAGTGACCAGAGCGGGAGTTCCTACAATGAGCAGTTCTTC.

The chain links TRBV11-2 to TRBJ2-6; D might be TRBD2 (6 bases). Germline V gene data show CDR1 as SGHAT and CDR2 as FQNNGV. This CDR3 comprises 16 residues. Trimming removed 4 bases from V and 4 bases from J, with 14 bases in between. The CDR3 DNA follows: TGTGCCAGCAGCTCGTTAGCGGCCGGGGGGGCCAACGTCCTGACTTTC. It codes for CASSSLAAGGANVLTF. Based on the CDR3 plus reference TRBV11-2 and TRBJ2-6, the full variable domain is EAGVAQSPRYKIIEKRQSVAFWCNPISGHATLYWYQQILGQGPKLLIQFQNNGVVDDSQLPKDRFSAERLKGVDSTLKIQPAKLEDSAVYLCASSSLAAGGANVLTFGAGSRLTVL.

This rearrangement joins TRBV19 to TRBJ2-7; TRBD1 aligns across 7 bases. The CDR3 has 13 residues. Trimming took 4 bases from V and 5 from J; bases not matched to a gene: 5. Germline V gives CDR1 LNHDA, CDR2 SQIVND (reference sequence). The CDR3, as DNA: TGTGCCAGTAGTAGCCGACAGGGCCACGAGCAGTACTTC. This codes for CASSSRQGHEQYF.

CDR3 sequence (DNA): TGTGCCAGCAGCCGAGGACTAGCGGGAGATCTGTTCTTC. This codes for CASSRGLAGDLFF. The chain couples TRBV3-1 (or the pseudogene TRBV3-2) to TRBJ2-1, with 13 bases aligning to TRBD2. This CDR3 is 13 amino acids long. Germline assignment: CDR1 LGHDT and CDR2 YNNKEL (reference sequence). Losses at the gene ends were 4 bases for V and 15 bases for J; bases not matched to a gene: 6.

The V call is TRBV19, the J call TRBJ1-2; no clear D gene. The ends were cut back, 3 bases at V and 3 bases at J, with 11 bases in the middle. CDR1 LNHDA and CDR2 SQIVND come from the germline V gene (reference sequence). The CDR3 covers 14 residues. This CDR3 reads CASSILANDYGYTF. The CDR3 region has the DNA TGTGCCAGTAGTATTCTAGCAAACGACTATGGCTACACCTTC.

V usage is TRBV7-3 and J usage is TRBJ2-1, with TRBD2 matching 10 bases. The germline V gene encodes CDR1 SGHTA and CDR2 FQGTGA. CDR3 length: 14 amino acids. The J segment lost 8 bases and the V segment lost 5 bases, leaving 6 bases of the junction unmatched. The DNA of the CDR3 is TGTGCCAGCAGCGTGACTAGCGGGCTGTATGAGCAGTTCTTC. It yields the protein CASSVTSGLYEQFF.